The 3 T cell receptor beta chains below come from one sample, sequenced in a study of cytomegalovirus exposure and HLA in healthy donors (TCRdb year 2017). Libraries were built with the immunoSEQ multiplex PCR assay. For the multiplex PCR, a mixture combining 60 forward primers for TCR Vbeta segments and 13 reverse primers for TCR Jbeta segments was used. TCRdb provides this immuneACCESS table in a form limited to in-frame rearrangements. Some clones are lacking; in checked studies, under half of them reflect an unresolved V gene, and why the rest are absent is not known. The sample data list approximately 290,000 clones, and 75% to 85% of these were observed just once. Approximately 0.3% of the sample is in the top ten clones. What was sequenced was PBMCs. The receptors derive from a girl aged 2-15 years in good health and CMV-seronegative.

The chain combines TRBV27 with TRBJ1-1; D remains ambiguous. CDR3 length: 13 amino acids. Germline V CDR1 and CDR2: MNHEY, SMNVEV (reference sequence). V gave up 7 bases and J gave up 1 base, with 10 bases separating them. As DNA, the CDR3 is TGTGCCAGCAAGCTGAGTCAGAACACTGAAGCTTTCTTT. It encodes CASKLSQNTEAFF.

This chain uses TRBV5-6 with TRBJ1-2, with D unresolved. V dropped 0 bases and J dropped 4 bases, with 16 bases sitting between them. The CDR3 is made up of 16 amino acids. From germline, CDR1 is SGHDT and CDR2 YYEEEE. The CDR3 reads CASSLGFTRVGYGYTF. The CDR3 bases are TGTGCCAGCAGCTTGGGGTTTACGCGGGTTGGCTATGGCTACACCTTC.

V and J are TRBV9 and TRBJ1-5; 7 nucleotides align to TRBD1. The CDR3 extends over 15 amino acids. Germline-derived CDR1 and CDR2 are SGDLS and YYNGEE. The junction had 6 bases not matched to a gene; V was cut back by 4 bases and J by 2 bases. In nucleotides, the CDR3 is TGTGCCAGCAGCTTCACAGGGGAGGGCAATCAGCCCCAGCATTTT. It yields the protein CASSFTGEGNQPQHF.